A selection of T cell receptor beta chains follows, all from one sample in a study of CDR3 diversity in severe acne. Using its own MiXCR run on the PCR reads, TCRdb lists one record per CDR3 protein. The sample holds roughly 79,000 distinct CDR3 sequences; about 53% are singletons and the top ten take roughly 12%. The sample was blood. The source is a male donor with severe acne vulgaris. CDR3s include the opening cysteine and the closing phenylalanine or tryptophan. The D gene is left open where the match is weak. Expanded clones are given a class, and other clones once, few, many or no size at all.

TRBV2	14	TRBJ1-5	.	.	CATSPRGGNQPQHF	TGTGCCACCAGCCCCCGGGGGGGCAATCAGCCCCAGCATTTT
TRBV5-1	15	TRBJ1-3	many	.	CASSLEANSGNTIYF	TGCGCCAGCAGCTTGGAGGCAAACTCTGGAAACACCATATATTTT
TRBV20-1	16	TRBJ2-1	.	TRBD2	CSAITSGRVRNEVQFF	TGCAGTGCTATTACTAGCGGGAGGGTCCGTAATGAGGTGCAGTTCTTC
TRBV4-1	15	TRBJ1-1	many	.	CASSQEARKNTEAFF	TGCGCCAGCAGCCAAGAGGCGCGGAAGAACACTGAAGCTTTCTTT
TRBV6-5	16	TRBJ2-3	many	TRBD2	CASRVTSGRGTDTQYF	TGTGCCAGCAGGGTGACTAGCGGGAGGGGGACAGATACGCAGTATTTT
TRBV7-9	17	TRBJ1-1	.	.	CASSHPIRAPMNTEAFF	TGTGCCAGCAGCCACCCAATCAGGGCCCCCATGAACACTGAAGCTTTCTTT
TRBV4-3	17	TRBJ2-7	.	TRBD1	CASSQVGAGTGDYEQYF	TGCGCCAGCAGCCAAGTTGGAGCCGGGACAGGGGACTACGAGCAGTACTTC
TRBV4-1	15	TRBJ2-5	.	.	CASSQVGGTRETQYF	TGCGCCAGCAGCCAAGTAGGGGGGACTCGGGAGACCCAGTACTTC
TRBV19	12	TRBJ2-1	many	TRBD2	CASSLLAGGQFF	TGTGCCAGTAGTCTCCTGGCGGGAGGGCAGTTCTTC
TRBV5-1	20	TRBJ2-3	many	TRBD2	CASSLRGFTSGIGSTDTQYF	TGCGCCAGCAGCTTGAGGGGTTTTACTAGCGGGATTGGGAGCACAGATACGCAGTATTTT
TRBV7-2	15	TRBJ2-1	many	.	CASSLDRGQSNEQFF	TGTGCCAGCAGCTTAGATCGAGGACAGAGCAATGAGCAGTTCTTC
TRBV11-2	16	TRBJ1-6	few	.	CASSLPALRKGSPLHF	TGTGCCAGCAGCCTCCCGGCCCTTAGGAAGGGTTCACCCCTCCACTTT
TRBV18	13	TRBJ1-1	.	.	CASSPGQNTEAFF	TGTGCCAGCTCACCCGGACAGAACACTGAAGCTTTCTTT
TRBV19	10	TRBJ1-2	few	.	CASGLYGYTF	TGTGCCAGCGGACTGTATGGCTACACCTTC
TRBV15	18	TRBJ2-3	.	TRBD2	CATSGAKTSGSKADTQYF	TGTGCCACCAGCGGAGCGAAGACTAGCGGGAGTAAAGCAGATACGCAGTATTTT
TRBV19	13	TRBJ2-7	.	.	CASSLTGAYEQYF	TGTGCCAGTAGTTTGACAGGAGCCTACGAGCAGTACTTC
TRBV9	12	TRBJ1-5	once	.	CASSSHNQPQHF	TGTGCCAGCAGTTCCCACAATCAGCCCCAGCATTTT
TRBV27	17	TRBJ2-5	many	TRBD2	CASSWRGLAGEGETQYF	TGTGCCAGCAGTTGGCGGGGACTAGCGGGAGAGGGAGAGACCCAGTACTTC
TRBV9	14	TRBJ2-1	many	.	CASSVDGIWNEQFF	TGTGCCAGCAGCGTAGATGGGATTTGGAATGAGCAGTTCTTC
TRBV29-1	13	TRBJ1-2	few	.	CSVDGGEVYGYTF	TGCAGCGTTGATGGGGGCGAAGTCTATGGCTACACCTTC
TRBV19	15	TRBJ1-1	few	.	CASSLGQPLNTEAFF	TGTGCCAGTAGCCTCGGACAGCCCTTGAACACTGAAGCTTTCTTT
TRBV20-1	14	TRBJ1-2	many	.	CSARDNRIYYGYTF	TGCAGTGCTAGAGATAACAGAATATACTATGGCTACACCTTC
TRBV19	13	TRBJ1-1	once	.	CASSIREDTEAFF	TGTGCCAGTAGTATCCGGGAGGACACTGAAGCTTTCTTT
TRBV18	13	TRBJ2-5	many	.	CASSLGQAETQYF	TGTGCCAGCTCACTGGGTCAGGCAGAGACCCAGTACTTC
TRBV27	16	TRBJ1-1	many	.	CASSSHPGLMNTEAFF	TGTGCCAGCAGCTCTCACCCAGGGCTAATGAACACTGAAGCTTTCTTT
TRBV7-9	14	TRBJ1-6	once	TRBD1	CATRAGDRNSPLHF	TGTGCCACCAGAGCGGGGGACAGGAACTCACCCCTCCACTTT
TRBV7-9	16	TRBJ1-1	many	.	CASSFTRRIMNTEAFF	TGTGCCAGCAGCTTTACCCGAAGGATCATGAACACTGAAGCTTTCTTT
TRBV3-1	15	TRBJ2-7	.	TRBD1	CASSQQDRAQYEQYF	TGTGCCAGCAGCCAACAGGACAGGGCTCAGTACGAGCAGTACTTC
TRBV25-1	14	TRBJ1-2	.	.	CASSEGSGGWGYTF	TGTGCCAGCAGTGAAGGGTCTGGGGGCTGGGGCTACACCTTC
TRBV7-2	13	TRBJ2-2	.	.	CASTYHPSGELFF	TGTGCCAGCACCTATCACCCCAGCGGGGAGCTGTTTTTT
TRBV29-1	13	TRBJ1-2	.	.	CSVDPRGDYGYTF	TGCAGCGTTGACCCGAGGGGGGACTATGGCTACACCTTC
TRBV6-1	13	TRBJ2-5	once	TRBD2	CASSETAGGTQYF	TGTGCCAGCAGTGAAACAGCGGGAGGGACCCAGTACTTC
TRBV27	14	TRBJ2-1	.	TRBD1	CARSPRQGPEEQFF	TGTGCCCGCAGTCCGCGACAGGGTCCAGAGGAGCAGTTCTTC
TRBV29-1	16	TRBJ2-7	.	TRBD1	CSVIYTGQGGPYEQYF	TGCAGCGTGATCTACACCGGACAGGGTGGCCCCTACGAGCAGTACTTC